This is a list of T cell receptor beta chains from one sample in a study of CD8 T cells in Susac syndrome. TCRdb processed the immunoSEQ multiplex PCR reads anew with MiXCR; each CDR3 protein has one entry. In the table there are roughly 200,000 distinct CDR3 sequences, 90% to 95% of which are singletons. The sequenced sample consisted of CD4+ T cells from PBMCs. The receptors stem from a human donor in good health. The CDR3 runs from the conserved cysteine through the conserved F or W. Each record gives: clone size, J gene, D gene, V gene, CDR3 protein, CDR3 DNA. D genes are given only for firm matches. Clone size, where shown, is once, few, many, or a class for clones that have expanded.

clone size: NA
J gene: TRBJ1-1
D gene: TRBD1
V gene: TRBV24-1
CDR3 protein: CATSEGTGRTEAFF
CDR3 DNA: TGTGCCACCAGTGAGGGGACAGGGCGGACTGAAGCTTTCTTT

clone size: NA
J gene: TRBJ2-2
D gene: TRBD1
V gene: TRBV2
CDR3 protein: CASRGQSANTGELFF
CDR3 DNA: TGTGCCAGCAGGGGACAGAGCGCGAACACCGGGGAGCTGTTTTTT

clone size: few
J gene: TRBJ2-6
D gene: TRBD1
V gene: TRBV28
CDR3 protein: CASSPGQGASGANVLTF
CDR3 DNA: TGTGCCAGCAGTCCGGGACAGGGGGCCTCTGGGGCCAACGTCCTGACTTTC

clone size: NA
J gene: TRBJ2-7
D gene: TRBD2
V gene: TRBV3-1
CDR3 protein: CASSQRGGWTEQYF
CDR3 DNA: TGTGCCAGCAGCCAACGCGGGGGTTGGACAGAGCAGTACTTC

clone size: NA
J gene: TRBJ2-5
D gene: NA
V gene: TRBV10-3
CDR3 protein: CAIRDDRAQDGGTQYF
CDR3 DNA: TGTGCCATCAGGGACGACAGGGCCCAGGACGGGGGGACCCAGTACTTC

clone size: NA
J gene: TRBJ1-2
D gene: TRBD1
V gene: TRBV30
CDR3 protein: CAWSGPDRAHGYTF
CDR3 DNA: TGTGCCTGGAGTGGCCCGGACAGGGCTCATGGCTACACCTTC

clone size: NA
J gene: TRBJ1-1
D gene: NA
V gene: TRBV30
CDR3 protein: CASNWQGNTEAFF
CDR3 DNA: TGTGCCTCAAACTGGCAGGGGAACACTGAAGCTTTCTTT

clone size: NA
J gene: TRBJ2-5
D gene: NA
V gene: TRBV29-1
CDR3 protein: CSVEVYRAFQETQYF
CDR3 DNA: TGCAGCGTTGAAGTTTACAGGGCCTTCCAAGAGACCCAGTACTTC

clone size: NA
J gene: TRBJ2-2
D gene: NA
V gene: TRBV7-6
CDR3 protein: CASGGIQSGTGELFF
CDR3 DNA: TGTGCCAGCGGCGGAATACAATCGGGCACCGGGGAGCTGTTTTTT

clone size: few
J gene: TRBJ2-5
D gene: NA
V gene: TRBV12-3/TRBV12-4
CDR3 protein: CASSLGGTQYF
CDR3 DNA: TGTGCCAGCAGTTTAGGGGGGACCCAGTACTTC

clone size: once
J gene: TRBJ1-1
D gene: NA
V gene: TRBV5-4
CDR3 protein: CASSLPGRRGNTEAFF
CDR3 DNA: TGTGCCAGCAGCTTACCAGGACGGAGGGGGAACACTGAAGCTTTCTTT

clone size: NA
J gene: TRBJ2-2
D gene: TRBD2
V gene: TRBV6-5
CDR3 protein: CASRNWGGLAGELFF
CDR3 DNA: TGTGCCAGCAGAAACTGGGGGGGACTCGCCGGGGAGCTGTTTTTT

clone size: NA
J gene: TRBJ1-2
D gene: NA
V gene: TRBV10-3
CDR3 protein: CAISEGQAADF
CDR3 DNA: TGTGCCATCAGTGAGGGGCAGGCAGCAGACTTC

clone size: few
J gene: TRBJ1-1
D gene: NA
V gene: TRBV4-2
CDR3 protein: CASSQDTGRTEAFF
CDR3 DNA: TGTGCCAGCAGCCAAGATACGGGACGGACTGAAGCTTTCTTT

clone size: NA
J gene: TRBJ1-2
D gene: NA
V gene: TRBV18
CDR3 protein: CASSPPQNYGYTF
CDR3 DNA: TGTGCCAGCTCACCCCCCCAAAACTATGGCTACACCTTC

clone size: NA
J gene: TRBJ1-2
D gene: NA
V gene: TRBV4-1
CDR3 protein: CASSREGGAYGYTF
CDR3 DNA: TGCGCCAGCAGCCGCGAAGGGGGAGCCTATGGCTACACCTTC

clone size: NA
J gene: TRBJ1-5
D gene: NA
V gene: TRBV27
CDR3 protein: CASSPRPGRYDQPQHF
CDR3 DNA: TGTGCCAGCAGCCCCCGGCCAGGGAGGTACGATCAGCCCCAGCATTTT

clone size: NA
J gene: TRBJ2-2
D gene: TRBD1
V gene: TRBV9
CDR3 protein: CASSLEGPGQPNTGELFF
CDR3 DNA: TGTGCCAGCAGCTTAGAGGGTCCGGGACAGCCGAACACCGGGGAGCTGTTTTTT

clone size: NA
J gene: TRBJ1-6
D gene: NA
V gene: TRBV5-6
CDR3 protein: CASSLRQTWGPLHF
CDR3 DNA: TGTGCCAGCAGCTTGAGACAGACTTGGGGACCCCTCCACTTT

clone size: NA
J gene: TRBJ2-1
D gene: TRBD2
V gene: TRBV7-3
CDR3 protein: CASSSPGLVDEQFF
CDR3 DNA: TGTGCCAGCAGCTCTCCGGGACTAGTGGATGAGCAGTTCTTC

clone size: NA
J gene: TRBJ2-2
D gene: NA
V gene: TRBV30
CDR3 protein: CAWSVKGANTGELFF
CDR3 DNA: TGTGCCTGGAGTGTTAAGGGGGCGAACACCGGGGAGCTGTTTTTT

clone size: NA
J gene: TRBJ1-2
D gene: NA
V gene: TRBV19
CDR3 protein: CASRRTGFYGYTF
CDR3 DNA: TGTGCCAGTCGGCGCACGGGCTTCTATGGCTACACCTTC

clone size: NA
J gene: TRBJ1-2
D gene: TRBD1
V gene: TRBV28
CDR3 protein: CASTSGQIYGYTF
CDR3 DNA: TGTGCCAGCACTTCGGGACAGATCTATGGCTACACCTTC

clone size: NA
J gene: TRBJ2-7
D gene: NA
V gene: TRBV11-1
CDR3 protein: CASGPGEEVYEQYF
CDR3 DNA: TGTGCCAGCGGGCCGGGGGAAGAGGTGTACGAGCAGTACTTC

clone size: NA
J gene: TRBJ2-3
D gene: NA
V gene: TRBV7-2
CDR3 protein: CASSSRSLSTDTQYF
CDR3 DNA: TGTGCCAGCAGCTCCCGGAGCCTTAGCACAGATACGCAGTATTTT

clone size: NA
J gene: TRBJ2-2
D gene: TRBD1
V gene: TRBV7-2
CDR3 protein: CASSLASGTVNTGELFF
CDR3 DNA: TGTGCCAGCAGCTTAGCTTCCGGGACAGTTAACACCGGGGAGCTGTTTTTT

clone size: NA
J gene: TRBJ2-6
D gene: NA
V gene: TRBV12-3/TRBV12-4
CDR3 protein: CASSRIEGAGANVLTF
CDR3 DNA: TGTGCCAGCAGTCGAATCGAGGGGGCTGGGGCCAACGTCCTGACTTTC

clone size: NA
J gene: TRBJ1-2
D gene: NA
V gene: TRBV12-3/TRBV12-4
CDR3 protein: CASSPRGQGIYGYTF
CDR3 DNA: TGTGCCAGCAGTCCAAGAGGCCAGGGGATTTATGGCTACACCTTC

clone size: NA
J gene: TRBJ2-2
D gene: NA
V gene: TRBV2
CDR3 protein: CATSRDTATGELFF
CDR3 DNA: TGTGCGACAAGTCGGGACACAGCAACCGGGGAGCTGTTTTTT

clone size: NA
J gene: TRBJ1-5
D gene: NA
V gene: TRBV28
CDR3 protein: CASVEIYSNQPQHF
CDR3 DNA: TGTGCCAGCGTTGAGATCTATAGCAATCAGCCCCAGCATTTT

clone size: NA
J gene: TRBJ2-5
D gene: NA
V gene: TRBV5-6
CDR3 protein: CASSPTPGAGNQETQYF
CDR3 DNA: TGTGCCAGCAGCCCAACCCCGGGGGCAGGGAACCAAGAGACCCAGTACTTC

clone size: once
J gene: TRBJ2-1
D gene: NA
V gene: TRBV6-2/TRBV6-3
CDR3 protein: CASTGRSYNEQFF
CDR3 DNA: TGTGCCAGTACAGGGAGATCCTACAATGAGCAGTTCTTC

clone size: NA
J gene: TRBJ1-2
D gene: NA
V gene: TRBV29-1
CDR3 protein: CSGLAGAGYTF
CDR3 DNA: TGCAGCGGGCTGGCAGGGGCTGGCTACACCTTC

clone size: once
J gene: TRBJ2-7
D gene: TRBD1
V gene: TRBV2
CDR3 protein: CASSFTGGIPDEQYF
CDR3 DNA: TGTGCCAGCAGCTTTACAGGGGGCATTCCAGACGAGCAGTACTTC

clone size: NA
J gene: TRBJ2-1
D gene: TRBD2
V gene: TRBV7-9
CDR3 protein: CASSLGTSGGRNEQFF
CDR3 DNA: TGTGCCAGCAGCTTAGGTACTAGCGGGGGGCGGAATGAGCAGTTCTTC

clone size: NA
J gene: TRBJ1-1
D gene: TRBD1
V gene: TRBV6-4
CDR3 protein: CASSAVGQGNTEAFF
CDR3 DNA: TGTGCCAGCAGTGCCGTGGGACAGGGGAACACTGAAGCTTTCTTT

clone size: few
J gene: TRBJ2-3
D gene: NA
V gene: TRBV6-2/TRBV6-3
CDR3 protein: CASSSGIRSDTQYF
CDR3 DNA: TGTGCCAGCAGTTCCGGGATTCGCTCAGATACGCAGTATTTT

clone size: NA
J gene: TRBJ1-5
D gene: NA
V gene: TRBV5-1
CDR3 protein: CASSLRPTDQPQHF
CDR3 DNA: TGCGCCAGCAGCTTAAGACCGACTGATCAGCCCCAGCATTTT

clone size: NA
J gene: TRBJ2-3
D gene: NA
V gene: TRBV6-1
CDR3 protein: CASSMSTTQYF
CDR3 DNA: TGTGCCAGCAGCATGTCGACTACGCAGTATTTT

clone size: once
J gene: TRBJ2-5
D gene: TRBD2
V gene: TRBV7-9
CDR3 protein: CASIAFSGVGTQYF
CDR3 DNA: TGTGCCAGCATTGCCTTCAGCGGGGTGGGGACCCAGTACTTC

clone size: NA
J gene: TRBJ2-5
D gene: NA
V gene: TRBV9
CDR3 protein: CASSVGGTPTETQYF
CDR3 DNA: TGTGCCAGCAGCGTAGGTGGGACCCCCACCGAGACCCAGTACTTC

clone size: NA
J gene: TRBJ1-4
D gene: NA
V gene: TRBV15
CDR3 protein: CATSRASRASNEKLFF
CDR3 DNA: TGTGCCACCAGCAGAGCCTCGAGGGCCAGTAATGAAAAACTGTTTTTT

clone size: NA
J gene: TRBJ2-7
D gene: NA
V gene: TRBV5-1
CDR3 protein: CASSLWGSSYEQYF
CDR3 DNA: TGCGCCAGCAGCTTGTGGGGGAGCTCCTACGAGCAGTACTTC

clone size: NA
J gene: TRBJ2-3
D gene: NA
V gene: TRBV20-1
CDR3 protein: CSASSGGLGRRVIHTDTQYF
CDR3 DNA: TGCAGTGCTAGTAGTGGGGGCCTGGGGAGGCGGGTGATACACACAGATACGCAGTATTTT

clone size: NA
J gene: TRBJ2-2
D gene: NA
V gene: TRBV7-7
CDR3 protein: CASSFDRFLNTGELFF
CDR3 DNA: TGTGCTAGCAGCTTTGACAGGTTCTTGAACACCGGGGAGCTGTTTTTT

clone size: once
J gene: TRBJ1-5
D gene: NA
V gene: TRBV28
CDR3 protein: CASSLERTVNQPQHF
CDR3 DNA: TGTGCCAGCAGTTTGGAAAGGACAGTCAATCAGCCCCAGCATTTT

clone size: NA
J gene: TRBJ2-2
D gene: NA
V gene: TRBV4-3
CDR3 protein: CASSRSRLGNTGELFF
CDR3 DNA: TGCGCCAGCAGCCGCTCCAGACTAGGCAACACCGGGGAGCTGTTTTTT

clone size: NA
J gene: TRBJ1-6
D gene: NA
V gene: TRBV20-1
CDR3 protein: CSARGTGASPLHF
CDR3 DNA: TGCAGTGCTAGGGGGACCGGGGCTTCACCCCTCCACTTT

clone size: NA
J gene: TRBJ1-6
D gene: NA
V gene: TRBV14
CDR3 protein: CASSQGLDSPLHF
CDR3 DNA: TGTGCCAGCAGCCAAGGACTGGATTCACCCCTCCACTTT

clone size: NA
J gene: TRBJ2-3
D gene: NA
V gene: TRBV29-1
CDR3 protein: CSVLYRTGRADTQYF
CDR3 DNA: TGCAGCGTCCTTTACCGGACAGGGAGGGCAGATACGCAGTATTTT

clone size: NA
J gene: TRBJ2-7
D gene: NA
V gene: TRBV20-1
CDR3 protein: CSARRILRASLALDEQYF
CDR3 DNA: NA

clone size: few
J gene: TRBJ1-1
D gene: NA
V gene: TRBV7-8
CDR3 protein: CASSLTGAEAFF
CDR3 DNA: TGTGCCAGCAGCTTGACAGGAGCTGAAGCTTTCTTT

clone size: once
J gene: TRBJ2-3
D gene: TRBD1
V gene: TRBV2
CDR3 protein: CASRDRGDDTQYF
CDR3 DNA: TGTGCCAGCAGGGACAGGGGGGATGATACGCAGTATTTT

clone size: NA
J gene: TRBJ1-6
D gene: NA
V gene: TRBV9
CDR3 protein: CASSEALNSPLHF
CDR3 DNA: TGTGCCAGCAGCGAGGCCCTTAATTCACCCCTCCACTTT

clone size: few
J gene: TRBJ2-5
D gene: TRBD1
V gene: TRBV5-1
CDR3 protein: CASSLGTGTGIETQYF
CDR3 DNA: TGCGCCAGCAGCTTGGGGACAGGAACAGGTATCGAGACCCAGTACTTC

clone size: NA
J gene: TRBJ2-3
D gene: TRBD2
V gene: TRBV29-1
CDR3 protein: CSGGAGGADTQYF
CDR3 DNA: TGCAGCGGTGGAGCGGGGGGGGCAGATACGCAGTATTTT

clone size: once
J gene: TRBJ1-6
D gene: NA
V gene: TRBV27
CDR3 protein: CASSLGGIGNSPLHF
CDR3 DNA: TGTGCCAGCAGTTTAGGGGGGATTGGGAATTCACCCCTCCACTTT